The next 23 T cell receptor beta chains were all read from a single sample in a study of cytomegalovirus exposure and HLA in healthy donors. TCRdb keeps only in-frame clones here, not all; method: immunoSEQ multiplex PCR. The sample lists tens of thousands of clones, about 94% occurring once. The sequenced material came from PBMCs. The source of these receptors is a woman between 18 and 29 years old in good health and CMV-seropositive.

The J gene is TRBJ1-6, the V gene TRBV2; a weak D match, TRBD1 (6 bases). The CDR3 is made up of 14 amino acids. V lost 9 bases to trimming and J lost 7 bases, with 16 bases between them. Per germline, CDR1 SNHLY and CDR2 FYNNEI. The CDR3 loop reads CASRAGQQNSPLHF. The CDR3, as DNA: TGTGCCAGTCGAGCAGGACAGCAGAATTCACCCCTCCACTTT.

The J gene is TRBJ1-1, the V gene TRBV5-1, with D perhaps TRBD1 (5 bases). V was clipped by 1 base and J by 1 base, with 11 bases between them. CDR1 and CDR2 from the germline V gene are SGHRS and YFSETQ. The CDR3 is 15 residues long. CDR3 DNA sequence: TGCGCCAGCAGCTTGAGGGGCCGATCGAACACTGAAGCTTTCTTT. As protein: CASSLRGRSNTEAFF.

This chain joins TRBV16 and TRBJ2-7; tentative D call: TRBD2 (5 bases). Trimming left V 3 bases short and J 3 bases short, with 18 bases between. The CDR3 totals 16 residues. Per germline, CDR1 KGHSY and CDR2 FQNENV. The CDR3 protein is CASSQPGKVHFYEQYF. In DNA, the CDR3 is TGTGCCAGCAGCCAGCCCGGGAAGGTACACTTCTACGAGCAGTACTTC.

This chain uses TRBV14 with TRBJ2-5; TRBD2 is a possible D gene (5 bases). The CDR3 spans 15 residues. Germline V gene sequence: CDR1 SGHDN, CDR2 FVKESK. The ends were cut back, 4 bases at V and 5 bases at J, with 17 bases in the middle. CDR3 DNA: TGTGCCAGCAGCCGACAAGCGGCCAGGAGGGAGACCCAGTACTTC. Its translation: CASSRQAARRETQYF. The variable domain in full, completed from reference TRBV14 and TRBJ2-5, reads EAGVTQFPSHSVIEKGQTVTLRCDPISGHDNLYWYRRVMGKEIKFLLHFVKESKQDESGMPNNRFLAERTGGTYSTLKVQPAELEDSGVYFCASSRQAARRETQYFGPGTRLLVL.

The DNA for the CDR3 is TGTGCCAGCAGCTTAACCGGGACAAGGGGAAGCTCCTACGAGCAGTACTTC. Its translation: CASSLTGTRGSSYEQYF. The V and J genes are TRBV5-5 and TRBJ2-7, with D possibly TRBD1 on 6 matching bases. Germline lookup yields CDR1 SGHKS and CDR2 YYEKEE (reference sequence). The CDR3 is 17 amino acids. V lost 2 bases to trimming and J lost 0 bases, with 18 bases between them.

The chain combines TRBV28 with TRBJ2-1; tentative D call: TRBD2 (5 bases). From germline, CDR1 is MDHEN and CDR2 SYDVKM. Trimming shortened V by 1 base and J by 15 bases, and 19 bases separated the two germline ends. The CDR3 runs to 14 residues. The CDR3 is CASSLSYISEKVFF. The CDR3 nucleotides read TGTGCCAGCAGTTTATCATATATTAGCGAGAAAGTGTTCTTC. Full variable domain (rest looked up from reference TRBV28 and TRBJ2-1): DVKVTQSSRYLVKRTGEKVFLECVQDMDHENMFWYRQDPGLGLRLIYFSYDVKMKEKGDIPEGYSVSREKKERFSLILESASTNQTSMYLCASSLSYISEKVFFGPGTRLTVL.

This chain joins TRBV11-2 and TRBJ2-3; 9 bases are a match to TRBD2. CDR3 length equals 16 residues. The ends lost 5 bases at V and 5 bases at J; junction bases unmatched: 11. Per the germline V gene, CDR1 is SGHAT and CDR2 is FQNNGV. Here the CDR3 reads CASSPRRGGAVDTQYF. The CDR3 DNA is TGTGCCAGCAGCCCTCGCCGCGGGGGGGCGGTAGATACGCAGTATTTT.

In this sample, this clone turned up once. The chain combines TRBV2 with TRBJ1-1; D is unclear. Germline V gene sequence: CDR1 SNHLY, CDR2 FYNNEI. Trimming cost V 1 base and J 0 bases, with 6 bases left between them. The CDR3 is 14 residues long. CDR3 residues: CASSEGVMNTEAFF. The DNA of the CDR3 is TGTGCCAGCAGTGAAGGAGTCATGAACACTGAAGCTTTCTTT.

V and J are TRBV28 and TRBJ2-7, with 9 bases aligning to TRBD1. Germline V gives CDR1 MDHEN, CDR2 SYDVKM. With V trimmed by 7 bases and J by 3 bases, 10 bases remained unmatched. This CDR3 is built from 15 residues. CDR3 DNA: TGTGCCAGCACCCCCGTGGGACAGGGAGACTACGAGCAGTACTTC. The encoded protein is CASTPVGQGDYEQYF.

V is TRBV10-3 and J is TRBJ1-1; tentative D call: TRBD1 (5 bases). The CDR3 contains 12 residues. Between the trimmed V and J ends, which lost 7 bases and 1 base, there was a span of 7 bases. Germline loops: CDR1 ENHRY, CDR2 SYGVKD. In nucleotides, the CDR3 is TGTGCCATCAAGGACACGAACACTGAAGCTTTCTTT. It specifies CAIKDTNTEAFF.

The chain recombines TRBV5-1 with TRBJ2-7, with D maybe TRBD1 (6 bases). Germline CDR1 reads SGHRS; CDR2 reads YFSETQ. CDR3 length: 14 amino acids. V lost 3 bases and J lost 2, with 12 bases in between. The CDR3: CASSSVTGTYEQYF. DNA of the CDR3: TGCGCCAGCAGCTCCGTTACAGGGACCTACGAGCAGTACTTC.

This chain's CDR3 is CASSERYRYNEQFF. The CDR3 DNA reads as TGTGCCAGTAGTGAGCGCTACCGTTACAATGAGCAGTTCTTC. This chain links TRBV19 with TRBJ2-1; D unclear. The CDR3 contains 14 residues. Germline values: CDR1 LNHDA, CDR2 SQIVND (reference sequence). Trimming shortened V by 5 bases and J by 4 bases, and 12 bases separated the two germline ends.

The chain uses TRBV18 and TRBJ1-4; tentative D call: TRBD1 (6 bases). The germline V and J ends were trimmed by 3 bases and 6 bases, with 14 bases remaining between them. Germline V gene data show CDR1 as KGHSH and CDR2 as LQKENI. The CDR3 sequence is 15 residues long. The CDR3 DNA sequence: TGTGCCAGCTCACCGAGGGCAGGGGTGGATGAAAAACTGTTTTTT. Protein: CASSPRAGVDEKLFF.

V gene TRBV28 combines with J gene TRBJ1-1; 9 nucleotides match TRBD1. The CDR3 is 18 residues long. CDR1 and CDR2 (germline): MDHEN, SYDVKM. Germline trimming cut 0 bases from V and 4 bases from J; bases unmatched to any gene: 12. The CDR3 protein is CASSLWWDRDRSSTEAFF. CDR3 DNA: TGTGCCAGCAGTTTATGGTGGGACAGGGACCGATCGAGCACTGAAGCTTTCTTT.

The chain has TRBV2 and TRBJ2-1; D possibly corresponds to TRBD2 (5 bases). This CDR3 spans 11 amino acids. Trimming cost V 4 bases and J 9 bases, with 7 bases left between them. The V gene's germline CDR1 is SNHLY and CDR2 FYNNEI. CDR3 loop: CASSVGVEQFF. In nucleotides, the CDR3 is TGTGCCAGCAGTGTCGGGGTTGAGCAGTTCTTC.

The chain carries TRBV27 and TRBJ1-5; 11 nucleotides line up with TRBD1. V lost 8 bases and J lost 3; bases outside the gene matches: 3. The CDR3 consists of 14 residues. Germline V gene sequence: CDR1 MNHEY, CDR2 SMNVEV (reference sequence). As DNA, the CDR3 is TGTGCCAGCGGGACAGGGGGTTTCAATCAGCCCCAGCATTTT. Translated: CASGTGGFNQPQHF.

This chain links TRBV5-1 with TRBJ2-2, with a tentative D call TRBD1 (5 bases). Trimming took 4 bases from V and 3 from J, leaving 10 bases between them. The CDR3 has 14 amino acids. Per germline, CDR1 SGHRS and CDR2 YFSETQ. The CDR3 sequence is CASSGAQDTGELFF. The CDR3 DNA follows: TGCGCCAGCAGCGGGGCACAGGACACCGGGGAGCTGTTTTTT.

V gene TRBV27 combines with J gene TRBJ2-7, with 9 positions matching TRBD2. This CDR3 has 16 residues. The junction had 4 bases not matched to a gene; V was cut back by 0 bases and J by 1 base. Looked up from germline, CDR1 is MNHEY and CDR2 is SMNVEV (reference sequence). The chain's CDR3 is CASSLSASGNSYEQYF. Here the CDR3 DNA reads TGTGCCAGCAGTTTATCGGCTAGCGGGAATTCCTACGAGCAGTACTTC.

The V call is TRBV6-5, the J call TRBJ2-3; 7 bases agree with TRBD1. This CDR3 contains 14 residues. The ends lost 10 bases at V and 2 bases at J; junction bases unmatched: 9. The germline gives CDR1 MNHEY, CDR2 SVGAGI. CDR3 protein: CATGRQGFTDTQYF. For the CDR3, the DNA is TGTGCCACTGGGCGACAGGGATTCACAGATACGCAGTATTTT.

The chain is built from TRBV5-1 and TRBJ1-4; D is unclear. Trimming took 0 bases from V and 7 from J, leaving 16 bases between them. The germline CDR1 and CDR2 sequences are SGHRS and YFSETQ. CDR3 length equals 16 residues. CDR3 coding DNA: TGCGCCAGCAGCTTGGCCGCGCAGCCAGGAGGTGAAAAACTGTTTTTT. This encodes CASSLAAQPGGEKLFF.

In its sample, this clone was seen once. CDR3 protein: CASSPDRGFVNTEAFF. CDR3 nucleotides: TGTGCCAGCAGCCCGGACAGGGGTTTTGTTAACACTGAAGCTTTCTTT. The chain couples TRBV7-6 to TRBJ1-1; 9 nucleotides agree with TRBD1. The V and J ends lost 5 bases and 2 bases, in that order; junction bases with no gene match: 9. This CDR3 comprises 16 residues. Germline V lookup: CDR1 SGHVS, CDR2 FNYEAQ.

The chain employs TRBV5-1 and TRBJ2-2; the D gene is possibly TRBD2 (5 bases). Germline-derived CDR1 and CDR2 are SGHRS and YFSETQ. The CDR3 loop spans 11 amino acids. V gave up 4 bases and J gave up 7 bases, with 5 bases separating them. The CDR3 DNA is TGCGCCAGCAGCGCGGGCGGGGAGCTGTTTTTT. It codes for CASSAGGELFF.

The V gene is TRBV11-2, the J gene TRBJ2-7; D possibly corresponds to TRBD2 (6 bases). The CDR3 extends over 13 amino acids. Germline CDR1 reads SGHAT; CDR2 reads FQNNGV. Trimming pared 5 bases from V and 1 base from J, leaving 9 bases between. The CDR3 nucleotides are TGTGCCAGCAGCCGACGGGAGTCCTACGAGCAGTACTTC. This sequence encodes CASSRRESYEQYF.